These 32 T cell receptor beta chains share one sample of origin, sequenced in a study of identical twins. TCRdb processed the 5' RACE reads anew with MiXCR; each CDR3 protein has one entry. The data hold about 690,000 distinct CDR3 sequences, with 6.1% observed a single time. The sample consisted of naive T cells sorted from blood. The source of these receptors is a man between 18 and 29 years old in good health.

At least ten counts were recorded for this clonotype. This chain joins TRBV20-1 and TRBJ2-1, with TRBD2 matching 8 bases. The CDR3 spans 16 residues. Germline values: CDR1 DFQATT, CDR2 SNEGSKA (reference sequence). J gave up 3 bases and V 0 bases, and 7 bases lay outside the gene matches. CDR3 DNA: TGCAGTGCTAGAGAGGATAGCGGGACATACTACAATGAGCAGTTCTTC. Amino acids: CSAREDSGTYYNEQFF.

This clonotype was recorded many times. This chain uses TRBV12-3 or TRBV12-4 with TRBJ2-1; tentatively, D is TRBD1 or TRBD2 (5 bases each). The CDR3 totals 15 residues. V dropped 6 bases and J dropped 2 bases, with 14 bases sitting between them. The CDR3 region is CASRKAGTTYNEQFF. The DNA for the CDR3 is TGTGCCAGCAGGAAGGCCGGGACCACCTACAATGAGCAGTTCTTC.

This clonotype has ten or more counts. The chain links TRBV12-3 or TRBV12-4 to TRBJ1-5; D is possibly TRBD1 (5 bases). This CDR3 spans 15 amino acids. Trimming pared 6 bases from V and 0 bases from J, leaving 12 bases between. This CDR3 is CASRGREYSNQPQHF. For the CDR3, the DNA is TGTGCCAGCAGGGGCAGGGAATATAGCAATCAGCCCCAGCATTTT.

This clonotype showed up just a few times. The chain carries TRBV9 and TRBJ2-3; no clear D. The length of the CDR3 is 14 residues. CDR1 is SGDLS and CDR2 is YYNGEE in the germline V gene. The V end lost 3 bases, the J end lost 8 bases, and 16 bases lay between the germline ends. The CDR3 spells CASSARGDLGTQYF. CDR3 DNA: TGTGCCAGCAGCGCACGTGGGGATCTTGGTACGCAGTATTTT. Full variable domain (rest looked up from reference TRBV9 and TRBJ2-3): DSGVTQTPKHLITATGQRVTLRCSPRSGDLSVYWYQQSLDQGLQFLIQYYNGEERAKGNILERFSAQQFPDLHSELNLSSLELGDSALYFCASSARGDLGTQYFGPGTRLTVL.

This clonotype was recorded many times. This chain connects TRBV3-1 to TRBJ2-2, with 12 bases aligning to TRBD2. CDR1 is LGHDT and CDR2 is YNNKEL in the germline V gene (reference sequence). The V and J ends lost 7 bases and 5 bases, in that order; junction bases with no gene match: 2. The CDR3 consists of 14 residues. The CDR3 region is CASTTSGRTGELFF. The DNA for the CDR3 is TGTGCCAGCACTACTAGCGGGAGGACCGGGGAGCTGTTTTTT.

This clonotype has a count of ten or more. The genes are TRBV5-1 and TRBJ1-2; D remains ambiguous. The CDR3 sequence is 13 residues long. Germline V gene lookup returns CDR1 SGHRS and CDR2 YFSETQ. Between the trimmed V and J ends, which lost 0 bases and 2 bases, there was a span of 5 bases. The CDR3 spells CASSLEQNYGYTF. CDR3 bases: TGCGCCAGCAGCTTGGAACAGAACTATGGCTACACCTTC.

This clonotype was detected many times. The V gene is TRBV4-2, the J gene TRBJ2-2, with 8 bases identical to TRBD2. The CDR3 length is 16 residues. Per germline, CDR1 LGHNA and CDR2 YNFKEQ. The V segment lost 3 bases and the J segment 1 base; nucleotides outside the gene matches: 4. Written as DNA, the CDR3 is TGTGCCAGCAGCCAGTTAGCGGGAAGGAACACCGGGGAGCTGTTTTTT. It codes for CASSQLAGRNTGELFF.

This clonotype was detected many times. The rearrangement joins TRBV24-1 to TRBJ2-1; the match to TRBD1 covers 7 bases. This CDR3 is built from 17 residues. In germline, CDR1 is KGHDR, CDR2 SFDVKD. V shed 0 bases, J shed 5 bases, and the junction held 9 bases outside the gene matches. CDR3 residues: CATSDLQPGQPHNEQFF. The DNA of the CDR3 is TGTGCCACCAGTGATTTGCAACCGGGACAGCCGCACAATGAGCAGTTCTTC.

The chain recombines TRBV7-3 with TRBJ2-1; 14 positions agree with TRBD2. V lost 5 bases, J lost 7 bases, and 7 bases stayed unmatched. CDR1 is SGHTA, CDR2 FQGTGA, per germline. This CDR3 has 16 amino acids. The CDR3 sequence: CASSRGGLAGANEQFF. The CDR3 region has the DNA TGTGCCAGCAGCCGGGGGGGACTAGCGGGAGCGAATGAGCAGTTCTTC.

The CDR3 spells CASSLKGPEKLFF. DNA of the CDR3: TGTGCCAGCAGCTTAAAAGGTCCTGAAAAACTGTTTTTT. The V gene is TRBV7-9, the J gene TRBJ1-4; D call uncertain. Germline V gives CDR1 SEHNR, CDR2 FQNEAQ (reference sequence). The ends were cut back, 2 bases at V and 7 bases at J, with 8 bases in the middle. This CDR3 contains 13 residues.

The table lists this clonotype with a few counts. V gene TRBV13 combines with J gene TRBJ2-5, with D perhaps given as TRBD1 or TRBD2 (5 bases each). CDR1 and CDR2 (germline): PRHDT, FYEKMQ (reference sequence). CDR3 length: 17 residues. V was trimmed by 4 bases and J by 0 bases, leaving 18 bases between them. The CDR3 spells CASSSKGMGRNQETQYF. CDR3 coding DNA: TGTGCCAGCAGCTCCAAAGGAATGGGACGGAACCAAGAGACCCAGTACTTC.

In this sample, this clonotype turned up many times. The V gene is TRBV29-1, the J gene TRBJ1-1; 10 nucleotides line up with TRBD1. The germline V gene has CDR1 SQVTM and CDR2 ANQGSEA. This CDR3 contains 14 residues. The J segment lost 6 bases and the V segment lost 4 bases, leaving 8 bases of the junction unmatched. The CDR3 DNA reads TGCAGCGTTGCGGGACAGGGGTGGGTTGCTGAAGCTTTCTTT. Encoded protein: CSVAGQGWVAEAFF.

This clonotype was seen at least ten times. J is TRBJ2-3 and V is TRBV5-1, with a weak D call TRBD1 (6 bases). V was pared by 4 bases and J by 4 bases, with 13 bases between. CDR3 size: 14 residues. Per the germline V gene, CDR1 is SGHRS and CDR2 is YFSETQ. The CDR3 DNA reads TGCGCCAGCAGCGGCAGGGGTGGCTCAGATACGCAGTATTTT. Its protein product is CASSGRGGSDTQYF.

V and J are TRBV10-3 and TRBJ2-3; 8 bases agree with TRBD2. Trimming took 4 bases from V and 4 from J; bases not matched to a gene: 7. In germline, CDR1 is ENHRY, CDR2 SYGVKD. This CDR3 is 15 amino acids long. The CDR3 region is CAISGPGGPADTQYF. DNA of the CDR3: TGTGCCATCAGTGGGCCGGGAGGGCCCGCAGATACGCAGTATTTT.

This clonotype appeared a few times. V and J are TRBV5-1 and TRBJ1-4; a weak D match, TRBD1 (5 bases). V lost 4 bases to trimming and J lost 6 bases, with 16 bases between them. The V gene's germline CDR1 is SGHRS and CDR2 YFSETQ. This CDR3 has 15 amino acids. CDR3 sequence: CASSVRKGLYEKLFF. CDR3 sequence (DNA): TGCGCCAGCAGCGTTAGAAAGGGACTGTATGAAAAACTGTTTTTT.

The table lists this clonotype with a few counts. The V and J genes are TRBV6-2 or TRBV6-3 and TRBJ2-7; D assignment may be TRBD1 or TRBD2 (5 bases each). Germline CDR1 is MNHEY and CDR2 is SVGEGT. The V end was cut by 5 bases, the J end by 6 bases, with 17 bases between. The CDR3 has 14 amino acids. For the CDR3, the DNA is TGTGCCAGCAGTCTAGGCCACCCGGGGCTCGAGCAGTACTTC. It yields the protein CASSLGHPGLEQYF.

This clonotype was detected many times. The rearrangement joins TRBV29-1 to TRBJ2-7; D is undetermined. This CDR3 region has 11 residues. CDR1 SQVTM and CDR2 ANQGSEA come from the germline V gene. Trimming stripped 5 bases from V and 4 bases from J, with 9 bases between. The CDR3 is CSVRTAYEQYF. The CDR3 DNA reads TGCAGCGTTAGGACCGCTTACGAGCAGTACTTC.

Many counts were recorded for this clonotype. This sequence joins TRBV7-6 and TRBJ1-6, with 8 bases matching TRBD1. J lost 7 bases, V lost 6 bases, and 11 bases had no gene match. Looked up from germline, CDR1 is SGHVS and CDR2 is FNYEAQ. This CDR3 is 16 amino acids long. In DNA form, the CDR3 reads TGTGCCAGCAGTCTAACCGGGACAGGCTCAAATTCACCCCTCCACTTT. Its protein product is CASSLTGTGSNSPLHF.

This clonotype was counted between two and nine times. The chain is built from TRBV9 and TRBJ1-5; D unclear. The V end was cut by 0 bases, the J end by 7 bases, with 23 bases between. There are 18 residues in the CDR3. From germline, CDR1 is SGDLS and CDR2 YYNGEE. CDR3 protein: CASSVVLMGGLGEQPQHF. CDR3 nucleotide sequence: TGTGCCAGCAGCGTAGTGCTCATGGGAGGGTTAGGCGAACAGCCCCAGCATTTT.

In its sample, this clonotype was seen many times. The rearrangement joins TRBV11-2 to TRBJ2-1, with 14 bases fitting TRBD2. This CDR3 comprises 18 residues. Germline CDR1 reads SGHAT; CDR2 reads FQNNGV. J gave up 1 base and V 5 bases, and 7 bases lay outside the gene matches. The DNA of the CDR3 is TGTGCCAGCAGCCCAATGGGACTAGCGGGAGTGTCCTACAATGAGCAGTTCTTC. Its translation: CASSPMGLAGVSYNEQFF.

This clonotype was picked up many times. This rearrangement joins TRBV9 to TRBJ2-5, with 14 bases fitting TRBD2. CDR3 length: 16 amino acids. Looked up from germline, CDR1 is SGDLS and CDR2 is YYNGEE. J lost 5 bases, V lost 4 bases, and 7 bases had no gene match. The CDR3 DNA sequence: TGTGCCAGCAGCCCGGGGACTAGCGGGGGTTTCGAGACCCAGTACTTC. Translation gives CASSPGTSGGFETQYF.

This clonotype was found many times. The V call is TRBV27, the J call TRBJ1-2; the match to TRBD1 covers 10 bases. The CDR3 has 13 amino acids. Germline lookup yields CDR1 MNHEY and CDR2 SMNVEV (reference sequence). Germline trimming cut 6 bases from V and 7 bases from J; bases unmatched to any gene: 5. The CDR3 sequence is CASSLTGGVGYTF. The CDR3 DNA is TGTGCCAGCAGCCTGACAGGGGGCGTTGGCTACACCTTC.

This clonotype was counted ten times or more. The CDR3 here is CAISQEAGTNTEAFF. The CDR3 nucleotides are TGTGCCATCAGTCAAGAGGCAGGGACGAACACTGAAGCTTTCTTT. The chain couples TRBV10-3 to TRBJ1-1; D perhaps matches TRBD1 (5 bases). The CDR3 extends over 15 amino acids. Trimming took 5 bases from V and 1 from J, leaving 14 bases between them. Germline loops: CDR1 ENHRY, CDR2 SYGVKD.

This clonotype has a count of ten or more. CDR3 amino acids: CSARRESTGGQNIQYF. The CDR3 nucleotides are TGCAGTGCTAGGAGAGAGTCAACCGGGGGTCAAAACATTCAGTACTTC. The chain uses TRBV20-1 and TRBJ2-4; a possible D gene is TRBD2 (6 bases). CDR3 size: 16 residues. V was pared by 3 bases and J by 5 bases, with 20 bases between. Germline CDR1 is DFQATT and CDR2 is SNEGSKA (reference sequence).

This clonotype was recorded at least ten times. J is TRBJ2-1 and V is TRBV12-3 or TRBV12-4; D may be TRBD1 (5 bases). The CDR3 has 14 amino acids. V was shortened by 7 bases and J by 6 bases, with 16 bases between the two germline ends. The CDR3 DNA is TGTGCCAGCAAGTTAGATGGGGCAGTCAATGAGCAGTTCTTC. Amino acid sequence: CASKLDGAVNEQFF.

At least ten counts were recorded for this clonotype. The chain joins TRBV20-1 to TRBJ2-3; D call uncertain. The CDR3 spans 15 residues. V shed 6 bases and J shed 1 base, with 17 bases lying between them. Germline V lookup: CDR1 DFQATT, CDR2 SNEGSKA (reference sequence). The CDR3, as DNA: TGCAGTGCCCCCGCCAAGGGCCGGGGCACAGATACGCAGTATTTT. Protein sequence: CSAPAKGRGTDTQYF.

This clonotype came up many times. The rearrangement links TRBV29-1 to TRBJ1-2; possible D gene TRBD1, 6 bases. CDR3 length: 13 residues. V was trimmed by 3 bases and J by 5 bases, leaving 13 bases between them. In germline, CDR1 is SQVTM, CDR2 ANQGSEA. CDR3 sequence reads: CSVDSDRSYGYTF. For the CDR3, the DNA is TGCAGCGTTGATTCGGACAGATCTTATGGCTACACCTTC.

This clonotype was detected ten times or more. The V call is TRBV12-3 or TRBV12-4, the J call TRBJ2-4; D call uncertain. This CDR3 has 14 amino acids. V was shortened by 7 bases and J by 0 bases, with 10 bases between the two germline ends. Here the CDR3 DNA reads TGTGCCAGCACCCGGAACCCAGCCAAAAACATTCAGTACTTC. Its translation is CASTRNPAKNIQYF.

This chain links TRBV5-1 with TRBJ2-2, with 10 positions matching TRBD2. J was trimmed by 7 bases and V by 4 bases; bases with no gene match: 10. The CDR3 totals 16 residues. Per germline, CDR1 SGHRS and CDR2 YFSETQ. DNA of the CDR3: TGCGCCAGCAGCCAGGGGCTAGCGGGAGACGGCGGGGAGCTGTTTTTT. Translated, it gives CASSQGLAGDGGELFF.

This clonotype occurred many times. The chain uses TRBV20-1 and TRBJ2-1, with D uncertain. This CDR3 is 12 amino acids long. Germline CDR1 and CDR2: DFQATT and SNEGSKA (reference sequence). V shed 0 bases and J shed 4 bases, with 4 bases lying between them. The CDR3 region is CSARDLYNEQFF. The CDR3 region has the DNA TGCAGTGCTAGAGACCTATACAATGAGCAGTTCTTC.

This clonotype was counted ten times or more. The J gene is TRBJ2-1, the V gene TRBV2, with TRBD2 matching over 10 bases. Germline CDR1 reads SNHLY; CDR2 reads FYNNEI. Trimming at V came to 3 bases and at J to 10 bases, leaving 0 bases not matched to a gene. The CDR3 has 12 amino acids. The CDR3 sequence: CASSETSGEQFF. The CDR3, as DNA: TGTGCCAGCAGTGAGACTAGCGGGGAGCAGTTCTTC.

This clonotype has a count of ten or more. The rearrangement joins TRBV28 to TRBJ2-1, with a possible D match to TRBD2 (6 bases). The V gene's germline CDR1 is MDHEN and CDR2 SYDVKM. The CDR3 is 17 residues long. The ends were cut back, 5 bases at V and 6 bases at J, with 23 bases in the middle. The CDR3 region is CASSEGFGSGGVNEQFF. For the CDR3, the DNA is TGTGCCAGCAGTGAGGGCTTCGGGAGTGGAGGGGTCAATGAGCAGTTCTTC.